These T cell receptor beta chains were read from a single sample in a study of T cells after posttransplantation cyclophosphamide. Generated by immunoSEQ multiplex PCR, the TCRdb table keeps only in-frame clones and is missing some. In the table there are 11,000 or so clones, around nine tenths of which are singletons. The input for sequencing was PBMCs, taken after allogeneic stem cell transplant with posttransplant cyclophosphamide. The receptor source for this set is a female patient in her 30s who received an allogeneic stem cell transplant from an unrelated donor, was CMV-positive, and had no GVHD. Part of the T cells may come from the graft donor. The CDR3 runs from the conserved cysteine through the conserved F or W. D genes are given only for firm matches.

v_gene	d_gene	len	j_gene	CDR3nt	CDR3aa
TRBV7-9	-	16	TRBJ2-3	TGTGCCAGCAGCTCCCCGATTTCGGGGGTCACAGATACGCAGTATTTT	CASSSPISGVTDTQYF
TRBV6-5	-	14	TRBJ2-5	TGTGCCAGCAGTTACTCGATCGGCGGGGAGACCCAGTACTTC	CASSYSIGGETQYF
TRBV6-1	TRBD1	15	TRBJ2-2	TGTGCCACCCTATCCGCAGGGGGCAACACCGGGGAGCTGTTTTTT	CATLSAGGNTGELFF
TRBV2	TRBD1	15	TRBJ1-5	TGTGCCAGCAGTGACAGGGGGTACCCCAATCAGCCCCAGCATTTT	CASSDRGYPNQPQHF
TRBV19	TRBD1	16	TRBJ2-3	TGTGCCAGTAGGTACCCGGGACAGGGGGCGCCTTATACGCAGTATTTT	CASRYPGQGAPYTQYF
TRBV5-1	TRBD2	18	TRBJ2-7	TGCGCCAGCAGCATGACGGGACTAGCGGGAGGGGGGGGCTACGAGCAGTACTTC	CASSMTGLAGGGGYEQYF
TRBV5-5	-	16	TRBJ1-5	TGTGCCAGCAGCTCCCTCTCTTGGACAGCCTTAGGGCCCCAGCATTTT	CASSSLSWTALGPQHF
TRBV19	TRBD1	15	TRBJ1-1	TGTGCCAGTAGTATACGTGGACAGGGCAACACTGAAGCTTTCTTT	CASSIRGQGNTEAFF
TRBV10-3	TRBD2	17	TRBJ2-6	TGTGCCATCAGGGAGTCAGGGACTAGGACTGGGGCCAACGTCCTGACTTTC	CAIRESGTRTGANVLTF
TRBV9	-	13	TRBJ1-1	TGTGCCAGCAGCGTAAGGGGTGGGACTGAAGCTTTCTTT	CASSVRGGTEAFF